Following are 2 T cell receptor beta chains from one sample sequenced in a study of blood T cells in healthy people across ages. Combining a sample-barcoded 5' primer with a J-beta primer mix, a second PCR ran for about 7 to 12 cycles. TCRdb fed the 5' RACE reads into MiXCR, producing one record per CDR3 protein. The data show about 590,000 distinct CDR3 sequences, with roughly 31% seen just once and approximately 15% held by the top ten. Source material: blood. These receptors all stem from a woman older than 75 in good health.

This clonotype turned up a few times. The chain couples TRBV24-1 to TRBJ1-2; D is possibly TRBD1 (6 bases). The V end was cut by 5 bases, the J end by 1 base, with 10 bases between. The germline V gene has CDR1 KGHDR and CDR2 SFDVKD. CDR3 length: 14 residues. In DNA, the CDR3 is TGTGCCACCAGTGCAGGGGTGGATAACTATGGCTACACCTTC. Residues: CATSAGVDNYGYTF.

This chain connects TRBV12-3 or TRBV12-4 to TRBJ2-1; the D is unclear. V lost 3 bases and J 3 bases, leaving 12 bases between the germline ends. CDR3 length: 15 amino acids. This CDR3 is CASSFSGPLYNEQFF. In nucleotides, the CDR3 is TGTGCCAGCAGTTTCTCCGGGCCCCTCTACAATGAGCAGTTCTTC.